The T cell receptor (beta chain) described here comes from a study of blood T cell repertoires in COVID-19. Authors' data handling: Using reference gene primer amplification, nucleated cell counts were estimated. Sequencing used immunoSEQ multiplex PCR; TCRdb keeps in-frame clones, though not all of them. Clone size and the V and J calls come from that table; the DNA yielded D and trimming. The sample gives about 160,000 clones, about 93% of which show up once; 3.5% to 5% is in the top ten. The CDR3 consists of 13 residues. Deletions cut 4 bases from V and 4 bases from J, with 10 bases between. CDR1 and CDR2 from the germline V gene are MGHRA and YSYEKL.

Sequencing was performed on peripheral blood. This sequence joins TRBV4-1 and TRBJ2-5; TRBD1 is a possible D gene (6 bases). The clonotype comes from a woman in her forties or fifties with acute or convalescent COVID-19. The CDR3 sequence is CASSLLRGETQYF. DNA of the CDR3: TGCGCCAGCAGCCTTCTCAGGGGAGAGACCCAGTACTTC.